This T cell receptor beta chain was recovered during a study of blood T cell repertoires in COVID-19. The wider study: T cells, B-cell-depleted T cells, or PBMCs provided the cDNA or gDNA that served as material.

In the original workflow: Reference gene primer amplification in the assay estimated nucleated cell counts. Assay used: immunoSEQ multiplex PCR; TCRdb lists only in-frame clones, some missing. Clonal size and the V and J genes are those of that table, whereas D and trimming came from the DNA. The sample carries 70,000 to 85,000 clones, around 82% recorded once. This clone has only a few counts. The TCR was taken from a human donor in a cohort sampled during active COVID-19. The sample consisted of peripheral blood.

The CDR3 bases are TGTGCCAGCAGCCCTCCAGAGGGGGGAGCGGGGCGTTGGGACAATGAGCAGTTCTTC. This gives the protein CASSPPEGGAGRWDNEQFF. The chain links TRBV3-1 (or the pseudogene TRBV3-2) to TRBJ2-1; TRBD2 might be the D (7 bases). Trimming shortened V by 4 bases and J by 5 bases, and 27 bases separated the two germline ends. CDR1 and CDR2 (germline): LGHDT, YNNKEL (reference sequence). There are 19 residues in the CDR3.